This TCR beta chain was retrieved from a study of response to subunit inactivated influenza vaccine. Study-wide points: Few additional T cells are recruited per seasonal influenza vaccination, authors suggested.

The CDR3 has 12 amino acids. CDR1 and CDR2 from the germline V gene are MNHNY and SVGAGI (reference sequence). Unmatched junction bases numbered 1, after V lost 6 bases and J lost 4 bases. This clonotype was observed many times. The antigen remains undetermined. TCRdb independently ran MiXCR on the RT-PCR reads; one entry per CDR3 protein. The table has over 400,000 distinct CDR3 sequences, approximately 11% seen once; the top ten hold over 9.5%. This TCR came from a man in his forties or fifties who received an inactivated influenza vaccine. Specimen: PBMCs from blood, collected more than 35 days after vaccination. This chain connects TRBV6-6 to TRBJ2-7, with 9 bases matching TRBD1. CDR3 loop: CASSGTGYEQYF. DNA of the CDR3: TGTGCCAGCAGCGGGACAGGGTACGAGCAGTACTTC.